A single sample is the source of the 11 T cell receptor beta chains below, sequenced in a study of control samples from healthy donors and cancer patients. Only in-frame clones appear in the TCRdb table, and some are missing; sequencing was by immunoSEQ multiplex PCR. The sample carries about 100,000 clones, about 90% recorded once. Sequenced input: blood. Every receptor here comes from a man aged 25-45 years in good health.

The chain is built from TRBV11-3 and TRBJ2-1; no clear D gene. Trimming took off 2 bases at V and 10 bases at J, with 15 bases between the two ends. Germline assignment: CDR1 SGHNT and CDR2 YENEEA. This CDR3 has 14 residues. CDR3 sequence: CASSLSSSSKEQFF. As DNA, the CDR3 is TGTGCCAGCAGCTTATCGTCTTCCTCCAAGGAGCAGTTCTTC.

V usage is TRBV5-1 and J usage is TRBJ1-4; D is ambiguous. Germline CDR1 and CDR2: SGHRS and YFSETQ. V was shortened by 4 bases and J by 0 bases, with 13 bases between the two germline ends. This CDR3 region has 16 residues. The CDR3 DNA follows: TGCGCCAGCAGCCCCGCGCACACAGCAACTAATGAAAAACTGTTTTTT. Protein product: CASSPAHTATNEKLFF.

This chain uses TRBV19 with TRBJ1-5, with TRBD1 matching 8 bases. The V and J ends lost 5 bases and 3 bases, in that order; junction bases with no gene match: 9. The CDR3 consists of 16 residues. Germline values: CDR1 LNHDA, CDR2 SQIVND (reference sequence). The CDR3 reads CASSGGNRGTNQPQHF. The CDR3 DNA is TGTGCCAGTAGTGGAGGGAACAGGGGGACCAATCAGCCCCAGCATTTT.

The J gene is TRBJ2-2, the V gene TRBV15; D is unclear. The V gene's germline CDR1 is LNHNV and CDR2 YYDKDF (reference sequence). This CDR3 region has 14 residues. Trimming left V 0 bases short and J 2 bases short, with 4 bases between. The CDR3 DNA reads as TGTGCCACCAGCAGAGACCTTAACACCGGGGAGCTGTTTTTT. Translated: CATSRDLNTGELFF. Filled out from reference TRBV15 and TRBJ2-2, the complete variable domain reads DAMVIQNPRYQVTQFGKPVTLSCSQTLNHNVMYWYQQKSSQAPKLLFHYYDKDFNNEADTPDNFQSRRPNTSFCFLDIRSPGLGDTAMYLCATSRDLNTGELFFGEGSRLTVL.

The chain combines TRBV4-2 with TRBJ2-3; 7 bases align to TRBD2. The germline V gene has CDR1 LGHNA and CDR2 YNFKEQ. Trimming at V came to 0 bases and at J to 5 bases, leaving 5 bases not matched to a gene. The CDR3 covers 15 residues. The CDR3 spells CASSQEGGVVDTQYF. For the CDR3, the DNA is TGTGCCAGCAGCCAAGAGGGAGGGGTGGTAGATACGCAGTATTTT.

The chain has TRBV6-6 and TRBJ1-1, with 11 bases lining up with TRBD1. Germline CDR1 is MNHNY and CDR2 is SVGAGI (reference sequence). The CDR3 has 14 residues. With V trimmed by 5 bases and J by 5 bases, 4 bases remained unmatched. In DNA, the CDR3 is TGTGCCAGCAGTCCTGGACAGGGGGCAACTGAAGCTTTCTTT. Translating gives CASSPGQGATEAFF.

A single count supports this clone. The V and J genes are TRBV28 and TRBJ1-2; D uncertain. The CDR3 is 13 residues long. V was clipped by 6 bases and J by 1 base, with 9 bases between them. The germline V gene has CDR1 MDHEN and CDR2 SYDVKM. CDR3 nucleotide sequence: TGTGCCAGCAGGCCAGTCAATAACTATGGCTACACCTTC. Amino acids: CASRPVNNYGYTF.

The rearrangement uses TRBV2 and TRBJ2-3; no reliable D call. V was shortened by 3 bases and J by 6 bases, with 7 bases between the two germline ends. The CDR3 is made up of 12 amino acids. CDR1 is SNHLY and CDR2 is FYNNEI in the germline V gene. This chain's CDR3 is CASSDKSDTQYF. CDR3 nucleotide sequence: TGTGCCAGCAGTGACAAATCGGATACGCAGTATTTT.

CDR3 amino acids: CASSEVWSAKTQYF. CDR3 in DNA: TGTGCCAGTAGCGAGGTATGGTCGGCTAAGACCCAGTACTTC. This chain uses TRBV19 with TRBJ2-5, with D unclear. Germline CDR1 and CDR2: LNHDA and SQIVND (reference sequence). CDR3 length equals 14 residues. V was cut by 6 bases and J by 6 bases, with 17 bases left in between.

In this sample, this clone turned up a few times. The rearrangement uses TRBV7-9 and TRBJ2-7, with D unresolved. The CDR3 has 12 residues. Germline CDR1 SEHNR, CDR2 FQNEAQ (reference sequence). V shed 4 bases and J shed 2 bases, with 6 bases lying between them. The CDR3, as DNA: TGTGCCAGCAGCTCCACCACCTACGAGCAGTACTTC. It translates to CASSSTTYEQYF. Supplemented by reference TRBV7-9 and TRBJ2-7, the full variable domain reads DTGVSQNPRHKITKRGQNVTFRCDPISEHNRLYWYRQTLGQGPEFLTYFQNEAQLEKSRLLSDRFSAERPKGSFSTLEIQRTEQGDSAMYLCASSSTTYEQYFGPGTRLTVT.

This clone was counted only a few times. This chain uses TRBV12-3 or TRBV12-4 with TRBJ2-7; D is unresolved. This CDR3 contains 13 residues. With 5 bases removed from V and 4 bases from J, the gap between germline ends came to 12 bases. The CDR3 nucleotides are TGTGCCAGCAGTCCGTCCGACATGTACGAGCAGTACTTC. Translated, it gives CASSPSDMYEQYF.